The TCR beta chain described here comes from a study of control samples from healthy donors and cancer patients (TCRdb year 2020). Concerning this clone: Its antigen is unknown. No base qualities exist here, and no much larger clone lies one base off it.

Measured from the cysteine to the phenylalanine, the CDR3 is 13 residues long. CDR3 DNA only is kept here, 39 bases in frame from base 1. V sheds 5 bases and J sheds 1 base, leaving 8 bases between their ends. Library method: the immunoSEQ multiplex PCR assay. TCRdb mirrors the immuneACCESS table, restricted to in-frame sequences. Some clones are absent from its copies; in checked studies, under half trace to an unresolved V gene, and the reason for the others is unknown. The sample data list 200,000 or so clones, and roughly 94% of these were observed just once. The top ten clones comprise roughly 1.6% of the sample.

The chain was built from TRBV12-3 or TRBV12-4 and TRBJ1-1; no D gene is confidently identified. Specimen: blood. This receptor was taken from a man aged 50 to 59 in good health. The CDR3: CASSPRRNTEAFF. The nucleotides read TGTGCCAGCAGTCCAAGGAGGAACACTGAAGCTTTCTTT.